These 27 T cell receptor beta chains were all obtained from the same sample, sequenced in a study of T cells after yellow fever vaccination. TCRdb called the 5' RACE reads again in MiXCR, with one record for every CDR3 protein. This repertoire shows roughly 110,000 distinct CDR3 sequences, approximately 8.4% found once; its top ten account for 25%. The specimen was CD8+ T cells sorted from PBMCs, collected 45 days after the yellow fever booster vaccination. The receptors here all came from a man aged 30 to 39 who received the YFV17D yellow fever vaccine.

This clonotype appeared many times. The rearrangement uses TRBV7-2 and TRBJ2-3; no reliable D call. Trimming removed 1 base at V and 0 bases at J, with 8 bases between. The CDR3 is 15 residues long. Germline lookup yields CDR1 SGHTA and CDR2 FQGNSA. The CDR3 sequence: CASSLVTTSTDTQYF. The DNA of the CDR3 is TGTGCCAGCAGCTTAGTTACTACGAGCACAGATACGCAGTATTTT.

Notes on this clonotype: A single base separates this from a much larger clone, so it may be a read error. CDR3 amino acids: CAISEGGRGLETQYF. The CDR3 bases are TGTGCCATCAGTGAAGGGGGCAGGGGGCTGGAGACCCAGTACTTC. This chain connects TRBV10-3 to TRBJ2-5; the match to TRBD1 covers 8 bases. From germline, CDR1 is ENHRY and CDR2 SYGVKD. This CDR3 is built from 15 residues. V shed 3 bases and J 5 bases; nucleotides not matched to a gene: 8.

This clonotype was picked up many times. V is TRBV3-1 and J is TRBJ2-7; maybe TRBD2 (6 bases). CDR1 and CDR2 (germline): LGHDT, YNNKEL (reference sequence). Trimming pared 2 bases from V and 3 bases from J, leaving 17 bases between. The length of the CDR3 is 16 residues. The CDR3 sequence: CASSQLVGLTLYEQYF. CDR3 DNA sequence: TGTGCCAGCAGCCAACTCGTAGGACTAACCCTCTACGAGCAGTACTTC.

The rearrangement links TRBV20-1 to TRBJ2-1; tentatively, D is TRBD1 (7 bases). Germline-derived CDR1 and CDR2 are DFQATT and SNEGSKA (reference sequence). V was cut by 4 bases and J by 3 bases, with 19 bases left in between. The CDR3 has 16 amino acids. The DNA for the CDR3 is TGCAGTGCTAACCCCCCAGGGGGGAGCCGCTACAATGAGCAGTTCTTC. This translates into CSANPPGGSRYNEQFF.

In this sample, this clonotype turned up many times. The chain uses TRBV4-3 and TRBJ2-7, with D perhaps TRBD1 or TRBD2 (5 bases each). This CDR3 is 13 amino acids long. From germline, CDR1 is LGHNA and CDR2 YSLEER. V was cut by 1 base and J by 4 bases, with 8 bases left in between. DNA for the CDR3: TGCGCCAGCAGCCAAGGGGGGTTATACGAGCAGTACTTC. It encodes CASSQGGLYEQYF.

This clonotype was recorded at least ten times. V gene TRBV7-6 combines with J gene TRBJ2-2; 15 nucleotides match TRBD2. This CDR3 spans 18 amino acids. J was trimmed by 0 bases and V by 5 bases; bases with no gene match: 4. Germline values: CDR1 SGHVS, CDR2 FNYEAQ. The CDR3 reads CASSNGLAGGPNTGELFF. The CDR3 nucleotides read TGTGCCAGCAGCAATGGACTAGCGGGAGGGCCGAACACCGGGGAGCTGTTTTTT. Together with reference TRBV7-6 and TRBJ2-2, the CDR3 gives the full variable domain: GAGVSQSPRYKVTKRGQDVALRCDPISGHVSLYWYRQALGQGPEFLTYFNYEAQQDKSGLPNDRFSAERPEGSISTLTIQRTEQRDSAMYRCASSNGLAGGPNTGELFFGEGSRLTVL.

As to this clonotype: A much larger clone differs by one base, so this may be a read error. This sequence joins TRBV10-3 and TRBJ2-3, with 7 bases aligning to TRBD1. The CDR3 covers 14 residues. CDR1 and CDR2 from the germline V gene are ENHRY and SYGVKD. V dropped 11 bases and J dropped 1; count of bases not matched to a gene: 9. This chain's CDR3 is CAVTPQGGTDTQYF. CDR3 bases: TGTGCCGTCACCCCGCAGGGGGGCACAGATACGCAGTATTTT.

Comments on this clonotype: At one end, the junction sequence differs from germline, possibly due to a read error. The chain combines TRBV6-2 or TRBV6-3 with TRBJ2-2; 12 nucleotides line up with TRBD2. This CDR3 is built from 19 residues. Germline V gives CDR1 MNHEY, CDR2 SVGEGT. This chain's CDR3 is CASRYPRLAGAPNTGELFF. The CDR3 bases are TGTGCCAGCCGTTACCCTAGACTAGCGGGGGCACCGAACACCGGGGAGCTGTTTTTT.

This clonotype showed up many times. The chain employs TRBV27 and TRBJ2-1; maybe TRBD2 (6 bases). Germline loops: CDR1 MNHEY, CDR2 SMNVEV (reference sequence). CDR3 size: 14 residues. V was cut by 2 bases and J by 7 bases, with 12 bases left in between. The CDR3 loop reads CASSLPGVRNEQFF. In nucleotides, the CDR3 is TGTGCCAGCAGTTTACCGGGAGTAAGGAATGAGCAGTTCTTC.

Of note for this clonotype: This could be a read error, since a much larger clone is one nucleotide away. The V gene is TRBV6-6, the J gene TRBJ2-5; no reliable D call. The germline CDR1 and CDR2 sequences are MNHNY and SVGAGI (reference sequence). The CDR3 totals 12 residues. The CDR3 nucleotides read TGTACCAGCAGTTACGAAGGGTCTACCCAGTACTTC. It codes for CTSSYEGSTQYF.

This clonotype has ten or more counts. This chain joins TRBV5-1 and TRBJ2-7; D is unresolved. V lost 0 bases and J lost 1, with 17 bases in between. Germline values: CDR1 SGHRS, CDR2 YFSETQ. There are 17 residues in the CDR3. CDR3 coding DNA: TGCGCCAGCAGCTTGGGGGATTCCCCCCTTTGGTCCTACGAGCAGTACTTC. Its translation is CASSLGDSPLWSYEQYF. The complete variable domain, with remaining parts taken from reference TRBV5-1 and TRBJ2-7, reads KAGVTQTPRYLIKTRGQQVTLSCSPISGHRSVSWYQQTPGQGLQFLFEYFSETQRNKGNFPGRFSGRQFSNSRSEMNVSTLELGDSALYLCASSLGDSPLWSYEQYFGPGTRLTVT.

A note on this clonotype: With a much larger clone just one base away, this may be a read error. The gene calls are TRBV11-2 and TRBJ2-3; a weak D match, TRBD1 (5 bases). The V end was cut by 4 bases, the J end by 14 bases, with 19 bases between. CDR3 length: 13 amino acids. CDR1 and CDR2 (germline): SGHAT, FQNNGV. CDR3 in DNA: TGTGCCAGCAGCTCACTTGGGGCACCGGGTCGGTATTTT. It specifies CASSSLGAPGRYF. The full variable domain, its missing parts supplied by reference TRBV11-2 and TRBJ2-3, is EAGVAQSPRYKIIEKRQSVAFWCNPISGHATLYWYQQILGQGPKLLIQFQNNGVVDDSQLPKDRFSAERLKGVDSTLKIQPAKLEDSAVYLCASSSLGAPGRYFGPGTRLTVL.

In this sample, this clonotype turned up many times. The rearrangement joins TRBV25-1 to TRBJ2-7; D assignment may be TRBD1 or TRBD2 (5 bases each). Germline V gene sequence: CDR1 MGHDK, CDR2 SYGVNS. Trimming pared 1 base from V and 5 bases from J, leaving 9 bases between. The CDR3 extends over 13 amino acids. CDR3 sequence: CASSEWGSDEQYF. The CDR3 DNA reads as TGTGCCAGCAGTGAATGGGGGTCCGACGAGCAGTACTTC.

There are a few counts of this clonotype. The chain is built from TRBV5-4 and TRBJ2-7; D is unresolved. V lost 3 bases, J lost 1 base, and 11 bases lay in between. The CDR3 extends over 14 amino acids. The germline V gene encodes CDR1 SGHNT and CDR2 YYREEE (reference sequence). The CDR3 here is CASSYGPTSYEQYF. The CDR3, as DNA: TGTGCCAGCAGCTATGGCCCCACTTCCTACGAGCAGTACTTC.

This clonotype was observed a handful of times. J is TRBJ2-4 and V is TRBV2, with D hard to call. Germline values: CDR1 SNHLY, CDR2 FYNNEI. The V and J ends lost 2 bases and 0 bases respectively, with 5 bases between them. The CDR3 has 14 amino acids. The CDR3 DNA reads TGTGCCAGCAGTGAAAGGGTAGCCAAAAACATTCAGTACTTC. Its protein product is CASSERVAKNIQYF.

In DNA form, the CDR3 reads TGTGCCAGCTCACCGGACAGGGTGGAAGAGACCCAGTACTTC. Its translation is CASSPDRVEETQYF. This sequence joins TRBV18 and TRBJ2-5; TRBD1 aligns across 8 bases. Germline loops: CDR1 KGHSH, CDR2 LQKENI. V shed 3 bases, J shed 3 bases, and the junction held 3 bases outside the gene matches. CDR3 length: 14 residues.

The table lists this clonotype with many counts. This rearrangement joins TRBV29-1 to TRBJ2-7; D tentatively reads TRBD1 or TRBD2 (7 bases each). Trimming shortened V by 1 base and J by 3 bases, and 25 bases separated the two germline ends. CDR3 size: 18 residues. Germline loops: CDR1 SQVTM, CDR2 ANQGSEA. The CDR3 nucleotides read TGCAGCGTTGAAGGCTGGAGACAGGGAGGCGGCGGGGGCTACGAGCAGTACTTC. Protein: CSVEGWRQGGGGGYEQYF.

The J gene is TRBJ2-7, the V gene TRBV21-1; the table's D call of TRBD1 was not tested on the DNA. TRBV21-1 corresponds to a pseudogene. CDR3 length equals 21 residues. The CDR3 nucleotides are TGTGCCAGCAGCAAAGTGAGGCGGCCCGACAGAGTTCTGCTTAGCTCCTACGAGCAGTACTTC. It codes for CASSKVRRPDRVLLSSYEQYF.

CDR3 in amino acids: CASSQDGGELFF. For the CDR3, the DNA is TGTGCCAGCAGCCAAGACGGCGGGGAGCTGTTTTTT. The J gene is TRBJ2-2, the V gene TRBV3-1; D unclear. Trimming left V 0 bases short and J 7 bases short, with 3 bases between. CDR1 LGHDT and CDR2 YNNKEL come from the germline V gene (reference sequence). This CDR3 region has 12 residues.

This clonotype was found many times. CDR3 nucleotides: TGCGCCAGCAGCCAAGAAGAGCCTTCCTCCTACAATGAGCAGTTCTTC. This translates into CASSQEEPSSYNEQFF. The chain links TRBV4-3 to TRBJ2-1, with D uncertain. Trimming took off 0 bases at V and 0 bases at J, with 9 bases between the two ends. The CDR3 length is 16 residues. The V gene's germline CDR1 is LGHNA and CDR2 YSLEER.

The table lists this clonotype with a few counts. This chain uses TRBV29-1 with TRBJ2-7; D gene ambiguous. The V gene lost 3 bases and the J gene lost 0 bases, with 9 bases spanning the gap. Germline CDR1 SQVTM, CDR2 ANQGSEA. The CDR3 runs to 13 residues. The CDR3 coding sequence is TGCAGCGTTGACCTCCGAAGCTCCTACGAGCAGTACTTC. Translation: CSVDLRSSYEQYF.

The chain couples TRBV5-1 to TRBJ2-1, with 7 bases matching TRBD2. From germline, CDR1 is SGHRS and CDR2 YFSETQ. Trimming at V came to 3 bases and at J to 6 bases, leaving 0 bases not matched to a gene. This CDR3 is 12 amino acids long. CDR3 coding DNA: TGCGCCAGCAGCTGGGGGGGCAATGAGCAGTTCTTC. This codes for CASSWGGNEQFF.

This clonotype came up many times. This sequence joins TRBV10-3 and TRBJ2-7; the D gene is possibly TRBD2 (6 bases). CDR3 length: 14 amino acids. V lost 3 bases and J 3 bases, leaving 12 bases between the germline ends. CDR1 and CDR2 (germline): ENHRY, SYGVKD. The CDR3 is CAISEETSDYEQYF. CDR3 bases: TGTGCCATCAGTGAAGAGACTAGTGACTACGAGCAGTACTTC.

This clonotype has ten or more counts. The chain is built from TRBV28 and TRBJ2-7, with 8 bases aligning to TRBD1. V shed 7 bases and J 4 bases; nucleotides not matched to a gene: 12. Germline CDR1 reads MDHEN; CDR2 reads SYDVKM. This CDR3 has 15 residues. The CDR3 DNA reads TGTGCCAGCAAAGTTGAGGGGACAGGTGTATACGAGCAGTACTTC. Its protein product is CASKVEGTGVYEQYF.

This clonotype has at least ten counts. The chain carries TRBV7-9 and TRBJ2-5; 8 nucleotides agree with TRBD1. Trimming cost V 7 bases and J 2 bases; bases outside gene matches: 3. This CDR3 comprises 13 residues. Germline values: CDR1 SEHNR, CDR2 FQNEAQ (reference sequence). In DNA, the CDR3 is TGTGCCAGCACCAGGGGGCCACAAGAGACCCAGTACTTC. The encoded protein is CASTRGPQETQYF.

There are many counts of this clonotype. The chain links TRBV4-3 to TRBJ2-2; D perhaps matches TRBD2 (5 bases). Per germline, CDR1 LGHNA and CDR2 YSLEER. The CDR3 sequence is 15 residues long. Trimming stripped 0 bases from V and 9 bases from J, with 14 bases between. CDR3 amino acids: CASSQDIGGNWELFF. The CDR3 DNA reads as TGCGCCAGCAGCCAAGATATTGGAGGCAACTGGGAGCTGTTTTTT.

This clonotype was seen a few times. The chain employs TRBV6-2 or TRBV6-3 and TRBJ2-1; 9 bases map to TRBD1. The CDR3 sequence is 17 residues long. Germline values: CDR1 MNHEY, CDR2 SVGEGT. Germline trimming cut 7 bases from V and 2 bases from J; bases unmatched to any gene: 12. The CDR3 region is CASTPKAGQGTYNEQFF. CDR3 bases: TGTGCCAGCACCCCTAAAGCAGGACAGGGGACCTACAATGAGCAGTTCTTC.